The clone carrying this TCR beta chain was observed a few times. Its specificity is unknown. The record originates from a study of T cell repertoires in cytomegalovirus infection. Background on the study: Public TCR beta signatures were indicative of both CMV infection and a matching HLA type. The study's findings and limits: Within the response measured ex vivo, HLA-C-restricted CMV-specific TCR beta clonotypes were dominant. Cumulative frequency of public TCR beta families picked out carriers of CMV plus the relevant HLA.

MiXCR, applied by TCRdb to the reads, yields one record per CDR3 protein. The repertoire has about 530,000 distinct CDR3 sequences, about 25% of them found once; the top ten carry under 15%. J was trimmed by 5 bases and V by 5 bases; bases with no gene match: 5. Per the germline V gene, CDR1 is MDHEN and CDR2 is SYDVKM. The CDR3 extends over 13 amino acids. Sequenced: PBMCs. V and J are TRBV28 and TRBJ1-1; 7 nucleotides align to TRBD1. The TCR was taken from a human donor in good health (CMV status not recorded). Some clones in this sample may be carry-over from other donors' samples. The CDR3 nucleotides are TGTGCCAGCAGTACAGGGGCGGGGACTGAAGCTTTCTTT. Protein sequence: CASSTGAGTEAFF.